This TCR beta chain emerged from a study of shared clonotypes between healthy human individuals. The assay was immunoSEQ multiplex PCR, and TCRdb's table has in-frame clones only and misses some. The table records 2.3 million or so clones, over 90% of them present only once. This clone was found once. CDR1 MNHEY and CDR2 SVGAGI come from the germline V gene. The CDR3 sequence is 15 residues long. The V and J ends lost 0 bases and 3 bases respectively, with 11 bases between them. The V and J genes are TRBV6-5 and TRBJ1-2, with D possibly matching TRBD1 (6 bases). The sample comprised naive CD4+ T cells from PBMCs. The sample's subset: CD45RA+ positively selected. This receptor was identified in a man younger than 35 in good health. Some clones in this sample may be carry-over from other donors' samples. The CDR3 DNA follows: TGTGCCAGCAGTTACTCCCGAACAGGGTACTATGGCTACACCTTC. This sequence encodes CASSYSRTGYYGYTF.